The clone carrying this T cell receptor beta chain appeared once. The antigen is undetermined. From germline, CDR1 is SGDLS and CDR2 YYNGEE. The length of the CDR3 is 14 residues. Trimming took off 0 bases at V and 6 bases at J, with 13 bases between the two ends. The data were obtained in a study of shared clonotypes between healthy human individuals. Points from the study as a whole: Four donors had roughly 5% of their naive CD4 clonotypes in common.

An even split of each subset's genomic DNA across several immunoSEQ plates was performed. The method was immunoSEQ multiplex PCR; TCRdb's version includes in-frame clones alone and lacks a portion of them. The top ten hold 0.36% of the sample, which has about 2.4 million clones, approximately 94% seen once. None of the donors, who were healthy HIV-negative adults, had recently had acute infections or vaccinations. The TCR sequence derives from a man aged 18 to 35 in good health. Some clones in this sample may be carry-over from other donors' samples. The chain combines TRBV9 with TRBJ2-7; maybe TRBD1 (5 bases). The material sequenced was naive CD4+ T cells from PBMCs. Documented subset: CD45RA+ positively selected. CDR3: CASSVEGHRGEQYF. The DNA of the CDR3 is TGTGCCAGCAGCGTAGAGGGGCACCGCGGCGAGCAGTACTTC.